This T cell receptor (beta chain) was found in a study of T cells after yellow fever vaccination. The CDR3 length is 13 residues. V shed 0 bases and J shed 5 bases, with 7 bases lying between them. The V gene's germline CDR1 is ENHRY and CDR2 SYGVKD. Each CDR3 protein is one row after TCRdb ran MiXCR on the 5' RACE reads. This table has about 75,000 distinct CDR3 sequences, 7.3% appearing once. This chain uses TRBV10-3 with TRBJ1-2; maybe TRBD1 (5 bases). Sequenced material: CD8+ T cells sorted from PBMCs, taken around 10 days after the first yellow fever vaccination. The origin of this receptor is a man aged 18 to 29 who received the YFV17D yellow fever vaccine. In DNA form, the CDR3 reads TGTGCCATCAGTGAGTCACAGGAGTATGGCTACACCTTC. Protein: CAISESQEYGYTF.